This entry lists 26 T cell receptor beta chains sequenced from one sample in a study of cytomegalovirus exposure and HLA in healthy donors. With 60 Vbeta and 13 Jbeta primers, the PCR was carried out. Libraries were prepared by immunoSEQ multiplex PCR; TCRdb keeps only in-frame clonotypes and omits some of them. The sample has around 140,000 clones, approximately 84% seen once. The sequenced sample consisted of PBMCs. Receptors originate from an older woman in good health and CMV-seropositive.

This chain connects TRBV9 to TRBJ2-7; 11 positions match TRBD2. The germline V gene has CDR1 SGDLS and CDR2 YYNGEE. The CDR3 spans 17 residues. Trimming removed 4 bases from V and 1 base from J; junction bases left unmatched: 10. For the CDR3, the DNA is TGTGCCAGCAGCCCAACCAGGGCTAGCGGGGGGTCCTACGAGCAGTACTTC. Residues: CASSPTRASGGSYEQYF.

The chain uses TRBV29-1 and TRBJ2-7, with D possibly TRBD1 on 6 matching bases. Trimming removed 4 bases from V and 0 bases from J, with 7 bases in between. The V gene's germline CDR1 is SQVTM and CDR2 ANQGSEA. The CDR3 loop spans 12 amino acids. The CDR3: CSVAGDSYEQYF. CDR3 DNA sequence: TGCAGCGTTGCAGGGGACTCCTACGAGCAGTACTTC.

This chain links TRBV14 with TRBJ2-5; 10 bases are shared with TRBD1. CDR1 SGHDN and CDR2 FVKESK come from the germline V gene. The CDR3 is 13 amino acids. V lost 7 bases, J lost 4 bases, and 3 bases stayed unmatched. CDR3 DNA sequence: TGTGCCAGCATGACAGGGGGCGGAGAGACCCAGTACTTC. This translates into CASMTGGGETQYF.

V gene TRBV27 combines with J gene TRBJ2-3; possible D gene TRBD1, 6 bases. The germline CDR1 and CDR2 sequences are MNHEY and SMNVEV (reference sequence). V was shortened by 5 bases and J by 4 bases, with 10 bases between the two germline ends. The CDR3 runs 13 residues. The CDR3 coding sequence is TGTGCCAGCAGTCGAACAGGGCCAGATACGCAGTATTTT. Translated: CASSRTGPDTQYF.

This chain joins TRBV7-3 and TRBJ2-1; tentative D call: TRBD2 (6 bases). With 3 bases removed from V and 7 bases from J, the gap between germline ends came to 16 bases. The germline V gene encodes CDR1 SGHTA and CDR2 FQGTGA. The CDR3 is 15 residues long. DNA for the CDR3: TGTGCCAGCAGCTTGCTAGCGTCGGGGCGAAATGAGCAGTTCTTC. It translates to CASSLLASGRNEQFF.

This clone was seen once. This chain joins TRBV30 and TRBJ2-5; possible D gene TRBD1, 5 bases. The J call may not be correct, given that the DNA end is closer to TRBJ2-7. This CDR3 spans 13 amino acids. The germline V gene has CDR1 GTSNPN and CDR2 SVGIG (reference sequence). In DNA form, the CDR3 reads TGTGCCTGGAAGGACAAGAGTAACTACGAGCAGTACTTC. It is translated as CAWKDKSNYEQYF.

The J gene is TRBJ1-4, the V gene TRBV7-2; D is unresolved. CDR3 length: 13 residues. The V gene's germline CDR1 is SGHTA and CDR2 FQGNSA. The V and J ends lost 3 bases and 10 bases respectively, with 12 bases between them. CDR3 nucleotides: TGTGCCAGCAGCTTGCGTCGGGTTGGAAAACTGTTTTTT. Its protein is CASSLRRVGKLFF.

The chain links TRBV5-1 to TRBJ2-3, with 8 bases that match TRBD1. The V gene end was trimmed by 1 base and the J gene end by 1 base; junction bases not matched to a gene: 2. Germline V gene lookup returns CDR1 SGHRS and CDR2 YFSETQ. This CDR3 is built from 15 residues. This CDR3 reads CASSLLQGGTDTQYF. For the CDR3, the DNA is TGCGCCAGCAGCTTGTTACAGGGGGGCACAGATACGCAGTATTTT.

The chain is built from TRBV18 and TRBJ2-2; tentatively, D is TRBD2 (5 bases). The germline gives CDR1 KGHSH, CDR2 LQKENI. Trimming shortened V by 1 base and J by 8 bases, and 8 bases separated the two germline ends. This CDR3 contains 13 residues. The CDR3 protein is CASSPLEGGELFF. CDR3 bases: TGTGCCAGCTCACCACTTGAGGGAGGGGAGCTGTTTTTT.

The chain couples TRBV5-1 to TRBJ1-1, with TRBD1 matching over 9 bases. The V gene's germline CDR1 is SGHRS and CDR2 YFSETQ. The J segment lost 4 bases and the V segment lost 1 base, leaving 11 bases of the junction unmatched. The CDR3 is made up of 17 amino acids. CDR3: CASSLLGLQGAPTEAFF. Here the CDR3 DNA reads TGCGCCAGCAGCTTGTTGGGGTTACAGGGGGCGCCCACTGAAGCTTTCTTT. The full variable domain, with the rest looked up from reference TRBV5-1 and TRBJ1-1, is KAGVTQTPRYLIKTRGQQVTLSCSPISGHRSVSWYQQTPGQGLQFLFEYFSETQRNKGNFPGRFSGRQFSNSRSEMNVSTLELGDSALYLCASSLLGLQGAPTEAFFGQGTRLTVV.

Here the CDR3 reads CASSAQRINEQFF. The DNA of the CDR3 is TGTGCCAGCAGTGCCCAGCGTATCAATGAGCAGTTCTTC. This chain links TRBV2 with TRBJ2-1, with D unresolved. The CDR3 extends over 13 amino acids. Germline CDR1 and CDR2: SNHLY and FYNNEI. With 4 bases removed from V and 6 bases from J, the gap between germline ends came to 10 bases.

This rearrangement joins TRBV7-9 to TRBJ2-6; D possibly corresponds to TRBD2 (6 bases). CDR3 length: 16 amino acids. CDR1 SEHNR and CDR2 FQNEAQ come from the germline V gene (reference sequence). Trimming cost V 5 bases and J 3 bases, with 14 bases left between them. The CDR3 DNA reads as TGTGCCAGCAGCGAAAAAATGGGGGGTGGGGCCAACGTCCTGACTTTC. It encodes CASSEKMGGGANVLTF.

The chain carries TRBV4-1 and TRBJ1-2; TRBD1 matches at 7 bases. CDR1 and CDR2 from the germline V gene are MGHRA and YSYEKL. This CDR3 spans 16 amino acids. With V trimmed by 3 bases and J by 3 bases, 10 bases remained unmatched. CDR3 protein: CASSHLQGQRHYGYTF. As DNA, the CDR3 is TGCGCCAGCAGCCACCTACAGGGACAGCGCCACTATGGCTACACCTTC.

This clone was observed a single time. The CDR3: CASSSTLSGPHSYEQYF. The DNA of the CDR3 is TGTGCCAGCAGCTCTACCTTAAGCGGGCCTCACTCCTACGAGCAGTACTTC. V gene TRBV11-2 combines with J gene TRBJ2-7; D might be TRBD2 (6 bases). Germline lookup yields CDR1 SGHAT and CDR2 FQNNGV. V lost 4 bases and J 0 bases, leaving 19 bases between the germline ends. The CDR3 is 17 residues long.

The rearrangement joins TRBV7-8 to TRBJ2-4; D not resolved. The V gene's germline CDR1 is SGHVS and CDR2 FQNEAQ. This CDR3 has 14 residues. V lost 5 bases and J 7 bases, leaving 15 bases between the germline ends. The CDR3 loop is CASSISELENIQYF. Written as DNA, the CDR3 is TGTGCCAGCAGCATCAGTGAGTTGGAGAACATTCAGTACTTC. The full variable domain, in which reference TRBV7-8 and TRBJ2-4 provide the parts outside the CDR3, is GAGVSQSPRYKVAKRGQDVALRCDPISGHVSLFWYQQALGQGPEFLTYFQNEAQLDKSGLPSDRFFAERPEGSVSTLKIQRTQQEDSAVYLCASSISELENIQYFGAGTRLSVL.

This chain uses TRBV27 with TRBJ2-7, with 14 bases fitting TRBD2. The CDR3 length is 16 residues. Germline loops: CDR1 MNHEY, CDR2 SMNVEV (reference sequence). The J segment lost 4 bases and the V segment lost 5 bases, leaving 7 bases of the junction unmatched. CDR3 region: CASSAYGTSGSYEQYF. The CDR3 bases are TGTGCCAGCAGTGCTTATGGGACTAGCGGGAGTTACGAGCAGTACTTC.

This clone was recorded once. V usage is TRBV7-3 and J usage is TRBJ2-6; 11 nucleotides agree with TRBD2. The CDR3 covers 18 residues. The V gene end was trimmed by 4 bases and the J gene end by 2 bases; junction bases not matched to a gene: 7. Germline CDR1 reads SGHTA; CDR2 reads FQGTGA. The CDR3 reads CASSSSGLAETGANVLTF. In DNA, the CDR3 is TGTGCCAGCAGCTCCTCGGGACTAGCGGAAACTGGGGCCAACGTCCTGACTTTC.

V and J are TRBV7-9 and TRBJ2-7, with TRBD2 matching 9 bases. CDR1 and CDR2 (germline): SEHNR, FQNEAQ (reference sequence). The CDR3 is 14 amino acids. The V and J ends lost 4 bases and 3 bases, in that order; junction bases with no gene match: 4. CDR3 loop: CASSYGTSSYEQYF. CDR3 sequence (DNA): TGTGCCAGCAGCTATGGGACTAGCAGCTACGAGCAGTACTTC. The full variable domain, completed using reference TRBV7-9 and TRBJ2-7, is DTGVSQNPRHKITKRGQNVTFRCDPISEHNRLYWYRQTLGQGPEFLTYFQNEAQLEKSRLLSDRFSAERPKGSFSTLEIQRTEQGDSAMYLCASSYGTSSYEQYFGPGTRLTVT.

The chain employs TRBV6-6 and TRBJ2-7, with 8 bases matching TRBD1. Trimming removed 4 bases from V and 2 bases from J; junction bases left unmatched: 7. This CDR3 is 15 amino acids long. Germline V gives CDR1 MNHNY, CDR2 SVGAGI (reference sequence). CDR3 amino acids: CASSSPDRAAYEQYF. In nucleotides, the CDR3 is TGTGCCAGCAGTTCTCCGGACAGGGCAGCCTACGAGCAGTACTTC.

The chain combines TRBV18 with TRBJ2-1; TRBD2 matches at 10 bases. The CDR3 is 18 amino acids. Unmatched junction bases numbered 11, after V lost 4 bases and J lost 2 bases. Per germline, CDR1 KGHSH and CDR2 LQKENI. The CDR3 loop is CASSRRVSSGSTYNEQFF. CDR3 nucleotides: TGTGCCAGCTCACGCCGGGTGTCTAGCGGGAGCACCTACAATGAGCAGTTCTTC.

V gene TRBV15 combines with J gene TRBJ2-7; 9 bases are a match to TRBD2. The CDR3 runs to 14 residues. Germline V CDR1 and CDR2: LNHNV, YYDKDF (reference sequence). V trimming: 4 bases; J trimming: 3 bases; junction bases outside the gene matches: 4. CDR3 sequence (DNA): TGTGCCACCAGCACCGGGACTAGCAACTACGAGCAGTACTTC. Its translation is CATSTGTSNYEQYF.

The gene calls are TRBV7-2 and TRBJ2-3, with TRBD1 matching 12 bases. CDR1 is SGHTA, CDR2 FQGNSA, per germline. Trimming removed 6 bases from V and 5 bases from J; junction bases left unmatched: 9. The CDR3 covers 16 residues. The CDR3 reads CASSPGTGGLRDTQYF. The CDR3 DNA follows: TGTGCCAGCAGTCCCGGGACAGGGGGCTTAAGAGATACGCAGTATTTT.

The DNA of the CDR3 is TGTGCCAGCAGCTGGGGCCGGGACTTACGACGCTATGGCTACACCTTC. It is translated as CASSWGRDLRRYGYTF. The gene calls are TRBV5-6 and TRBJ1-2; D may be TRBD1 (5 bases). Between the trimmed V and J ends, which lost 3 bases and 4 bases, there was a span of 19 bases. The germline gives CDR1 SGHDT, CDR2 YYEEEE. The CDR3 has 16 amino acids.

The CDR3 DNA is TGTGCCTGGAGTACCCTCGAGCCCTACGAGCAGTACTTC. Its protein product is CAWSTLEPYEQYF. The V and J genes are TRBV30 and TRBJ2-7; unclear D gene. Germline loops: CDR1 GTSNPN, CDR2 SVGIG (reference sequence). The CDR3 is 13 amino acids. V lost 2 bases and J 2 bases, leaving 10 bases between the germline ends. The whole variable domain, filled in from reference TRBV30 and TRBJ2-7, reads SQTIHQWPATLVQPVGSPLSLECTVEGTSNPNLYWYRQAAGRGLQLLFYSVGIGQISSEVPQNLSASRPQDRQFILSSKKLLLSDSGFYLCAWSTLEPYEQYFGPGTRLTVT.

This clone was seen a single time. The rearrangement joins TRBV4-3 to TRBJ2-5; 8 bases align to TRBD1. The CDR3 runs to 16 residues. V shed 0 bases and J 5 bases; nucleotides not matched to a gene: 8. Per germline, CDR1 LGHNA and CDR2 YSLEER. In DNA, the CDR3 is TGCGCCAGCAGCCAAGAGGCAGGGGGCGTTTTTGAGACCCAGTACTTC. As protein: CASSQEAGGVFETQYF.

This chain connects TRBV4-1 to TRBJ2-3, with 13 bases fitting TRBD2. The germline V gene encodes CDR1 MGHRA and CDR2 YSYEKL. V lost 0 bases and J lost 6; bases outside the gene matches: 9. There are 18 residues in the CDR3. CDR3 protein: CASSQDGTSGIRADTQYF. CDR3 DNA: TGCGCCAGCAGCCAAGATGGGACTAGCGGGATTAGGGCCGATACGCAGTATTTT.